These 13 T cell receptor beta chains originate from one sample sequenced in a study of T cells in Graves' hyperthyroidism and ophthalmopathy. Regions amplified from RNA transcripts were the TCR beta CDR3 regions. Initially, a first-round RT-PCR of the TCR CDR3 employed the HTBI primer set. In TCRdb, the multiplex PCR reads were re-called with MiXCR into one record per CDR3 protein. The sample records 340,000 or so distinct CDR3 sequences, about 18% being singletons. The sample consisted of blood. The receptors here all came from a woman in her fifties or sixties with Graves' hyperthyroidism.

The chain carries TRBV2 and TRBJ1-2, with D uncertain. The CDR3 is 13 residues long. Looked up from germline, CDR1 is SNHLY and CDR2 is FYNNEI. V lost 6 bases to trimming and J lost 4 bases, with 12 bases between them. The CDR3 protein is CASRDRAFYGYTF. The CDR3 DNA reads TGTGCCAGCAGGGACCGGGCCTTCTATGGCTACACCTTC.

The chain employs TRBV2 and TRBJ1-5; D is ambiguous. V lost 5 bases and J lost 5, with 10 bases in between. There are 13 residues in the CDR3. Germline loops: CDR1 SNHLY, CDR2 FYNNEI. Here the CDR3 DNA reads TGTGCCAGCAGTTGGGATGGGGATCAGCCCCAGCATTTT. Amino acids: CASSWDGDQPQHF.

This clonotype was counted only a few times. The chain carries TRBV6-1 and TRBJ2-3; no reliable D call. CDR1 is MNHNS and CDR2 is SASEGT in the germline V gene. Trimming removed 2 bases from V and 0 bases from J, with 12 bases in between. The CDR3 is 16 residues long. The CDR3 DNA sequence: TGTGCCAGCAGTGAATATTCCCGGTCTAGCACAGATACGCAGTATTTT. This gives the protein CASSEYSRSSTDTQYF.

The chain uses TRBV6-5 and TRBJ2-6; D unclear. Germline V gene lookup returns CDR1 MNHEY and CDR2 SVGAGI. This CDR3 is 16 amino acids long. Deletions cut 0 bases from V and 1 base from J, with 7 bases between. DNA of the CDR3: TGTGCCAGCAGTTACTCATGGGAATCTGGGGCCAACGTCCTGACTTTC. It is translated as CASSYSWESGANVLTF.

About this clonotype: This may stem from a read error, because a much larger clone lies one nucleotide away. The DNA for the CDR3 is TGTGCCAGCAACATCGCATTTGGACAGGGACGTCGGGAGACCCAGTTCTTC. This encodes CASNIAFGQGRRETQFF. The chain uses TRBV7-2 and TRBJ2-5, with 8 positions matching TRBD1. With the DNA end fitting TRBJ2-1 better, the J assignment may be wrong. Germline CDR1 is SGHTA and CDR2 is FQGNSA. The CDR3 length is 17 residues.

This clonotype was seen at least ten times. V usage is TRBV3-1 and J usage is TRBJ2-7, with D possibly matching TRBD2 (6 bases). The germline gives CDR1 LGHDT, CDR2 YNNKEL (reference sequence). V lost 0 bases and J 6 bases, leaving 12 bases between the germline ends. This CDR3 has 14 residues. CDR3 loop: CASSQDLSGREQYF. The CDR3 DNA reads TGTGCCAGCAGCCAAGATCTTAGCGGACGCGAGCAGTACTTC.

Ten or more counts support this clonotype. The rearrangement links TRBV20-1 to TRBJ2-1; D is uncertain. Trimming removed 0 bases from V and 5 bases from J, with 14 bases in between. This CDR3 contains 15 residues. Germline loops: CDR1 DFQATT, CDR2 SNEGSKA (reference sequence). CDR3 loop: CSARDENGPDNEQFF. CDR3 nucleotide sequence: TGCAGTGCTAGAGATGAGAACGGGCCTGACAATGAGCAGTTCTTC.

V and J are TRBV7-7 and TRBJ2-7; the D gene is possibly TRBD1 (7 bases). The CDR3 totals 13 residues. Germline CDR1 and CDR2: SSHAT and FNYEAQ (reference sequence). In DNA form, the CDR3 reads TGTGCTAGCAGCCGATCAGGGGGGAACGAGCAGTACGTC. This translates into CASSRSGGNEQYV.

This clonotype was seen at least ten times. The chain recombines TRBV18 with TRBJ1-1, with 7 bases matching TRBD1. V lost 3 bases and J lost 1; bases outside the gene matches: 11. The CDR3 has 17 residues. The germline V gene has CDR1 KGHSH and CDR2 LQKENI. CDR3 bases: TGTGCCAGCTCACCGGGAGTCGACAGGGAACCGAACACTGAAGCTTTCTTT. Its protein product is CASSPGVDREPNTEAFF.

This clonotype was seen repeatedly, ten times or more. This chain links TRBV7-3 with TRBJ2-1; D ambiguous. Trimming left V 3 bases short and J 10 bases short, with 10 bases between. CDR1 and CDR2 (germline): SGHTA, FQGTGA. This CDR3 has 12 amino acids. The chain's CDR3 is CASSFRMEEQFF. In DNA, the CDR3 is TGTGCCAGCAGCTTTCGAATGGAAGAGCAGTTCTTC.

This clonotype has just one count. This chain links TRBV27 with TRBJ2-3; D remains unclear. The CDR3 has 15 amino acids. CDR1 and CDR2 from the germline V gene are MNHEY and SMNVEV (reference sequence). The V gene lost 8 bases and the J gene lost 4 bases, with 19 bases spanning the gap. CDR3 sequence reads: CASRGGGLGADTQYF. In DNA form, the CDR3 reads TGTGCCAGCCGCGGCGGTGGGTTAGGCGCAGATACGCAGTATTTT.

In this sample, this clonotype turned up a few times. The gene calls are TRBV6-5 and TRBJ2-3; 8 nucleotides agree with TRBD2. The CDR3 has 16 amino acids. With 1 base clipped from V and 4 bases from J, the junction kept 7 bases outside the gene matches. Germline V gene sequence: CDR1 MNHEY, CDR2 SVGAGI. The CDR3 sequence: CASSYYGGASSDTQYF. The CDR3 nucleotides read TGTGCCAGCAGTTACTACGGGGGGGCCTCTTCAGATACGCAGTATTTT.

The chain couples TRBV7-8 to TRBJ1-6; D remains ambiguous. The V end was cut by 3 bases, the J end by 8 bases, with 11 bases between. There are 14 residues in the CDR3. The germline V gene encodes CDR1 SGHVS and CDR2 FQNEAQ. CDR3 sequence: CASSFRAKDSPLHF. CDR3 nucleotide sequence: TGTGCCAGCAGCTTCCGGGCAAAGGATTCACCCCTCCACTTT.